This TCR beta chain came from a study of CD8 T cells in ankylosing spondylitis. General study findings and limits: Among TCR beta sequences, a motif of about 8 highly homologous variants appeared characteristic of ankylosing spondylitis blood.

This clonotype was detected ten times or more. Its antigen is undetermined. Germline CDR1 and CDR2: DFQATT and SNEGSKA (reference sequence). V lost 0 bases, J lost 8 bases, and 16 bases lay in between. CDR3 length equals 15 residues. TCRdb re-analysed the 5' RACE reads in MiXCR, keeping a single row per CDR3 protein. The sample has 250,000 to 400,000 distinct CDR3 sequences; under 14% are singletons. Input material: blood, either unsorted or a sorted T cell fraction (not recorded which). The sequence was collected from a female donor with ankylosing spondylitis or in good health (not recorded which). The chain recombines TRBV20-1 with TRBJ1-4; D is perhaps TRBD1 (6 bases). Written as DNA, the CDR3 is TGCAGTGCTAGAGATCTGACAGGCGAGGGGGAAAAACTGTTTTTT. Protein: CSARDLTGEGEKLFF.